This TCR beta chain was obtained from a study of blood T cells in healthy people across ages. Study results and caveats: Because donor CMV status was unknown, expanded clonotype changes were possibly confounded. Long-lived donors carried more naive CD4+ cells and greater diversity than aged donors.

Germline-derived CDR1 and CDR2 are SNHLY and FYNNEI. The CDR3 is 16 residues long. Unmatched junction bases numbered 14, after V lost 10 bases and J lost 4 bases. With regard to this clonotype: What it binds is unknown.

There were healthy Caucasian individuals from Russia, aged roughly 6 to 95, serving as donors. Each donor's blood draw was 7.5 to 10 milliliters of peripheral blood. Using a J-beta primer mix together with a sample-barcoded 5' primer, a second PCR was run for roughly 7 to 12 cycles. TCRdb fed the 5' RACE reads into MiXCR, producing one record per CDR3 protein. The repertoire has more than 800,000 distinct CDR3 sequences, roughly 45% of them found once; the top ten carry approximately 17%. The chain recombines TRBV2 with TRBJ2-1, with TRBD2 matching over 9 bases. Sequenced sample: blood. The TCR was taken from an older woman in good health. CDR3: CAIPGVAGGLYNEQFF. The DNA of the CDR3 is TGTGCCATCCCTGGGGTGGCGGGAGGGTTATACAATGAGCAGTTCTTC.